Here is one TCR beta chain with its context. The antigen is undetermined. The data originate from a study of OX40 agonist ivuxolimab in advanced cancers. Study-level findings and limits: The average count of expanded clones was higher among CD8+ T cells than among CD4+. Nonresponders included some who also had low normalized T-cell clonal expansion.

Data came from immunoSEQ multiplex PCR; TCRdb stores just in-frame clones and leaves some out. The profile shows 75,000 to 100,000 clones, 84% of them singletons. The germline V gene encodes CDR1 LNHNV and CDR2 YYDKDF (reference sequence). The CDR3 sequence is 17 residues long. V was shortened by 0 bases and J by 1 base, with 15 bases between the two germline ends. This receptor was taken from an adult with an advanced solid tumor such as melanoma, head and neck, liver or kidney cancer. This chain links TRBV15 with TRBJ1-1; D is perhaps TRBD1 (5 bases). The specimen was CD4+ or CD8+ T cells sorted from blood, collected in a trial of the OX40 agonist ivuxolimab. The CDR3 nucleotides are TGTGCCACCAGCAGAGATCTTCGGGGCATCGCGAACACTGAAGCTTTCTTT. Translation gives CATSRDLRGIANTEAFF.